One and the same sample provided the 27 T cell receptor beta chains below, sequenced in a study of shared clonotypes between healthy human individuals. Only in-frame clones appear in the TCRdb table, and some are missing; sequencing was by immunoSEQ multiplex PCR. Counted here are some 1,100,000 clones, more than 75% occurring once; the ten biggest clones make up approximately 0.56%. Sample: memory CD4+ T cells from PBMCs. Subset reported: CD45RA-negative fraction. The receptor set was obtained from a man between 18 and 35 years old in good health. Some clones in this sample may be carry-over from other donors' samples.

This clone was seen more than once but under ten times. This chain uses TRBV5-1 with TRBJ1-1; 11 bases line up with TRBD1. V shed 2 bases, J shed 4 bases, and the junction held 7 bases outside the gene matches. The CDR3 loop spans 16 amino acids. Germline CDR1 is SGHRS and CDR2 is YFSETQ. This CDR3 reads CASSLRTGGVSTEAFF. The CDR3 nucleotides read TGCGCCAGCAGCTTACGGACAGGGGGCGTGAGCACTGAAGCTTTCTTT. The variable domain in full, with the rest retrieved from reference TRBV5-1 and TRBJ1-1, is KAGVTQTPRYLIKTRGQQVTLSCSPISGHRSVSWYQQTPGQGLQFLFEYFSETQRNKGNFPGRFSGRQFSNSRSEMNVSTLELGDSALYLCASSLRTGGVSTEAFFGQGTRLTVV.

This chain links TRBV6-1 with TRBJ2-7; weak D call: TRBD2 (6 bases). CDR1 and CDR2 from the germline V gene are MNHNS and SASEGT. This CDR3 spans 12 amino acids. The V gene lost 6 bases and the J gene lost 5 bases, with 11 bases spanning the gap. The CDR3 DNA follows: TGTGCCAGCAGGGCTAGCGCCCACGAGCAGTACTTC. Encoded protein: CASRASAHEQYF.

This chain connects TRBV5-1 to TRBJ1-2, with D hard to call. The ends were cut back, 4 bases at V and 7 bases at J, with 14 bases in the middle. Germline V CDR1 and CDR2: SGHRS, YFSETQ. The CDR3 is 13 amino acids. The CDR3 nucleotides read TGCGCCAGCAGCCCGGGAACCCTCGGTGGCTACACCTTC. Its protein is CASSPGTLGGYTF.

This clone was counted only a few times. The V and J genes are TRBV2 and TRBJ2-2, with D possibly TRBD2 on 5 matching bases. The length of the CDR3 is 14 residues. Germline CDR1 is SNHLY and CDR2 is FYNNEI. Trimming removed 8 bases from V and 6 bases from J, with 16 bases in between. The CDR3 coding sequence is TGTGCCAGCGGCCTTTTATCGGGGTCCGGGGAGCTGTTTTTT. The encoded protein is CASGLLSGSGELFF.

This rearrangement joins TRBV28 to TRBJ2-1; D is unclear. CDR1 is MDHEN and CDR2 is SYDVKM in the germline V gene. This CDR3 has 16 residues. Trimming cost V 5 bases and J 0 bases, with 14 bases left between them. As DNA, the CDR3 is TGTGCCAGCAGTCCTACGTTTCCAAGCTCCTACAATGAGCAGTTCTTC. This codes for CASSPTFPSSYNEQFF.

The gene calls are TRBV10-3 and TRBJ1-5, with D possibly being TRBD1 (6 bases). V lost 6 bases, J lost 4 bases, and 10 bases lay in between. The germline gives CDR1 ENHRY, CDR2 SYGVKD. This CDR3 is built from 13 residues. CDR3 sequence (DNA): TGTGCCATCAGGAGACAGGAGAATCAGCCCCAGCATTTT. It codes for CAIRRQENQPQHF.

V usage is TRBV14 and J usage is TRBJ1-2; D gene unclear. Trimming stripped 6 bases from V and 6 bases from J, with 14 bases between. The length of the CDR3 is 13 residues. CDR1 is SGHDN, CDR2 FVKESK, per germline. The DNA of the CDR3 is TGTGCCAGCAGTCGGACGGAACTAAATGGCTACACCTTC. Translating it yields CASSRTELNGYTF.

The chain carries TRBV10-3 and TRBJ2-1; the D gene is possibly TRBD2 (5 bases). The CDR3 covers 13 residues. The V gene's germline CDR1 is ENHRY and CDR2 SYGVKD. The V end was cut by 5 bases, the J end by 8 bases, with 13 bases between. CDR3 nucleotides: TGTGCCATCAGTACTAGGGTGGAGGATGAGCAGTTCTTC. Amino acids: CAISTRVEDEQFF.

The chain carries TRBV7-2 and TRBJ2-5, with TRBD2 identical over 10 bases. Germline V gene data show CDR1 as SGHTA and CDR2 as FQGNSA. J lost 3 bases, V lost 1 base, and 5 bases had no gene match. CDR3 length: 16 amino acids. The chain's CDR3 is CASSLVFLAGEETQYF. In nucleotides, the CDR3 is TGTGCCAGCAGCTTAGTTTTCCTAGCGGGAGAAGAGACCCAGTACTTC.

This clone was recorded a few times. The chain employs TRBV4-2 and TRBJ2-2; 7 positions agree with TRBD2. Trimming removed 2 bases from V and 5 bases from J; junction bases left unmatched: 11. Germline CDR1 reads LGHNA; CDR2 reads YNFKEQ. The CDR3 length is 17 residues. CDR3 in amino acids: CASSQKGRLAATGELFF. Written as DNA, the CDR3 is TGTGCCAGCAGCCAAAAAGGTCGGCTAGCGGCGACCGGGGAGCTGTTTTTT.

The V and J genes are TRBV5-5 and TRBJ2-7; 9 nucleotides line up with TRBD1. Trimming removed 4 bases from V and 7 bases from J; junction bases left unmatched: 6. The CDR3 is made up of 13 amino acids. Germline V gene sequence: CDR1 SGHKS, CDR2 YYEKEE (reference sequence). The CDR3 spells CASSPGTGREQYF. The CDR3 coding sequence is TGTGCCAGCAGCCCCGGGACAGGGCGGGAGCAGTACTTC.

V gene TRBV7-9 combines with J gene TRBJ2-1; 7 nucleotides match TRBD2. This CDR3 spans 17 amino acids. Losses at the gene ends were 6 bases for V and 2 bases for J; bases not matched to a gene: 13. CDR1 SEHNR and CDR2 FQNEAQ come from the germline V gene (reference sequence). CDR3 DNA: TGTGCCAGCAGGAACCCAGCCGGGCTAGCGGCCTACAATGAGCAGTTCTTC. Its protein is CASRNPAGLAAYNEQFF.

The DNA of the CDR3 is TGTGCCAGCAGCCGCATCCTAGCTGCGGGGGCCAACGTCCTGACTTTC. Amino acids: CASSRILAAGANVLTF. This chain uses TRBV5-5 with TRBJ2-6, with D possibly TRBD2 on 5 matching bases. V dropped 4 bases and J dropped 4 bases, with 15 bases sitting between them. Looked up from germline, CDR1 is SGHKS and CDR2 is YYEKEE (reference sequence). The length of the CDR3 is 16 residues.

As concerns this clone: The same CDR3 also results from other DNA sequences found in this sample. The chain employs TRBV5-1 and TRBJ2-3; the D is unclear. The germline gives CDR1 SGHRS, CDR2 YFSETQ. The CDR3 length is 13 residues. V was shortened by 4 bases and J by 5 bases, with 11 bases between the two germline ends. The CDR3 here is CASSSLIVDTQYF. CDR3 nucleotide sequence: TGCGCCAGCAGCAGCCTGATAGTAGATACGCAGTATTTT.

The J gene is TRBJ1-3, the V gene TRBV9, with D possibly matching TRBD1 (5 bases). The germline V gene has CDR1 SGDLS and CDR2 YYNGEE. This CDR3 region has 15 residues. The V end lost 0 bases, the J end lost 8 bases, and 15 bases lay between the germline ends. The CDR3, as DNA: TGTGCCAGCAGCGTAGGACCTCAGTTGGGGGACACCATATATTTT. It yields the protein CASSVGPQLGDTIYF.

DNA of the CDR3: TGTGCCAGCAGGACAGGACAGGGTGGAAACATTCAGTACTTC. As protein: CASRTGQGGNIQYF. The rearrangement links TRBV6-5 to TRBJ2-4; 8 bases agree with TRBD1. The trim removed 6 bases at V and 6 bases at J, leaving 7 bases unmatched. CDR1 and CDR2 (germline): MNHEY, SVGAGI. This CDR3 contains 14 residues.

The J gene is TRBJ1-4, the V gene TRBV19, with D possibly TRBD1 on 5 matching bases. Germline values: CDR1 LNHDA, CDR2 SQIVND (reference sequence). CDR3 size: 16 residues. V dropped 3 bases and J dropped 4 bases, with 15 bases sitting between them. The CDR3 region has the DNA TGTGCCAGTAGTATGCCCCGGAGGGGTGATAATGAAAAACTGTTTTTT. It translates to CASSMPRRGDNEKLFF.

The genes are TRBV7-3 and TRBJ2-7; D is possibly TRBD2 (5 bases). This CDR3 is 14 amino acids long. The germline V and J ends were trimmed by 5 bases and 2 bases, with 13 bases remaining between them. Germline loops: CDR1 SGHTA, CDR2 FQGTGA. The CDR3 protein is CASSPGGRPYEQYF. DNA for the CDR3: TGTGCCAGCAGCCCCGGCGGGCGACCCTACGAGCAGTACTTC.

This clone was seen a single time. Here the CDR3 DNA reads TGCGCCAGCAGCTTGGCCGGGCGGGAGGCCTACGAGCAGTACTTC. It encodes CASSLAGREAYEQYF. The V and J genes are TRBV5-1 and TRBJ2-7; 8 bases align to TRBD2. Germline loops: CDR1 SGHRS, CDR2 YFSETQ. CDR3 length: 15 residues. Germline trimming cut 0 bases from V and 2 bases from J; bases unmatched to any gene: 4.

Comment on this clone: Other nucleotide sequences from this sample produce the same CDR3. V and J are TRBV6-1 and TRBJ2-7; D uncertain. V lost 6 bases and J lost 4, with 4 bases in between. The CDR3 length is 10 residues. The germline gives CDR1 MNHNS, CDR2 SASEGT. The CDR3 is CASRTYEQYF. In DNA form, the CDR3 reads TGTGCCAGCAGGACTTACGAGCAGTACTTC.

A few counts support this clone. The V gene is TRBV7-9, the J gene TRBJ1-2; weak D call: TRBD1 (5 bases). With 2 bases removed from V and 14 bases from J, the gap between germline ends came to 12 bases. Germline V CDR1 and CDR2: SEHNR, FQNEAQ (reference sequence). The CDR3 is made up of 11 amino acids. The CDR3 DNA reads TGTGCCAGCAGCTTACTGGGGGTCAGGACCTTC. The encoded protein is CASSLLGVRTF.

The rearrangement joins TRBV5-1 to TRBJ1-2, with D uncertain. V lost 0 bases, J lost 8 bases, and 14 bases lay in between. The CDR3 contains 14 residues. Germline CDR1 and CDR2: SGHRS and YFSETQ. This CDR3 reads CASSLAEAGGGYTF. For the CDR3, the DNA is TGCGCCAGCAGCTTGGCCGAGGCAGGAGGCGGCTACACCTTC.

V and J are TRBV2 and TRBJ1-5; no reliable D call. The germline V and J ends were trimmed by 3 bases and 4 bases, with 19 bases remaining between them. Per germline, CDR1 SNHLY and CDR2 FYNNEI. The CDR3 loop spans 17 amino acids. CDR3 loop: CASSEGFYGSENQPQHF. In nucleotides, the CDR3 is TGTGCCAGCAGTGAGGGGTTTTACGGGAGTGAGAATCAGCCCCAGCATTTT.

A word on this clone: Germline is not matched at one junction end, which may reflect a read error. The chain couples TRBV4-1 to TRBJ1-2, with 7 bases that match TRBD1. CDR3 length equals 14 residues. CDR1 MGHRA and CDR2 YSYEKL come from the germline V gene. CDR3: CASSLGRGDYGYTF. The CDR3, as DNA: TGTGCCAGCAGCTTGGGCAGGGGGGACTATGGCTACACCTTC.

The V gene is TRBV2, the J gene TRBJ1-4; the D gene is possibly TRBD1 (5 bases). V lost 3 bases, J lost 6 bases, and 11 bases lay in between. CDR3 length: 14 residues. From germline, CDR1 is SNHLY and CDR2 FYNNEI. DNA for the CDR3: TGTGCCAGCAGTGAGACGGGGGACGATGAAAAACTGTTTTTT. This encodes CASSETGDDEKLFF.

The rearrangement joins TRBV28 to TRBJ2-5; 8 bases match TRBD2. V shed 1 base and J 4 bases; nucleotides not matched to a gene: 11. The CDR3 contains 17 residues. Germline CDR1 and CDR2: MDHEN and SYDVKM. The CDR3 sequence is CASSLYTSGRRGETQYF. As DNA, the CDR3 is TGTGCCAGCAGTTTATACACCAGCGGGAGACGCGGAGAGACCCAGTACTTC.

This chain's CDR3 is CASSQDRTCCEQYF. The CDR3 region has the DNA TGTGCCAGCAGCCAAGATAGGACCTGTTGCGAGCAGTACTTC. The chain employs TRBV4-2 and TRBJ2-7, with D unclear. V was clipped by 0 bases and J by 6 bases, with 12 bases between them. The CDR3 is 14 amino acids. Per the germline V gene, CDR1 is LGHNA and CDR2 is YNFKEQ.